This TCR beta chain is from a study of cytomegalovirus exposure and HLA in healthy donors. Study-wide points: With later analysis, a missense DCLRE1C variant became linked to TCR beta V- and J-gene trimming. In a later analysis, at a false discovery rate of 0.05, 17,000 or so TCR beta sequences matched HLA alleles. Most subjects' HLA-A and HLA-B alleles were reportedly predicted from TCR beta sequences.

The PCR contained 60 Vbeta and 13 Jbeta primers. Repertoires were generated with immunoSEQ multiplex PCR, while TCRdb's copy carries only in-frame clones and drops some. The sample includes 150,000 to 200,000 clones, around 78% seen only once; the top ten take 2% to 2.5%. The CDR3 totals 14 residues. Germline V gives CDR1 LNHNV, CDR2 YYDKDF (reference sequence). V was cut by 1 base and J by 5 bases, with 10 bases left in between. As for this clone: Its antigen is currently unknown.

The sequence derives from a woman in her 30s in good health and CMV-seropositive. The rearrangement uses TRBV15 and TRBJ2-3, with D possibly TRBD2 on 5 matching bases. What was sequenced was PBMCs. The CDR3 nucleotides are TGTGCCACCAGCAGAGGTGAGGGCTTAGATACGCAGTATTTT. This gives the protein CATSRGEGLDTQYF.